This TCR beta chain was identified during a study of blood T cell repertoires in COVID-19. The overall study: From the United States, Italy and Spain came samples of acute and convalescent COVID-19. Sources were T cells, B-cell-depleted T cells, or PBMCs; the material itself was cDNA or gDNA.

The method was immunoSEQ multiplex PCR; TCRdb's version includes in-frame clones alone and lacks a portion of them. The profile shows about 100,000 clones, 90% to 95% of them singletons. This CDR3 spans 10 amino acids. V was pared by 2 bases and J by 12 bases, with 8 bases between. Germline assignment: CDR1 SGHTS and CDR2 YDEGEE. This clonotype was obtained from a human donor in a cohort sampled during active COVID-19. This chain joins TRBV5-8 and TRBJ1-2, with D possibly TRBD1 on 6 matching bases. Sequencing was carried out using peripheral blood. CDR3 loop: CASSFQGNTF. The CDR3 coding sequence is TGTGCCAGCAGCTTCCAGGGGAACACCTTC.